This entry features one T cell receptor beta chain sequence. The sample originates from a study of blood T cell repertoires in COVID-19. Study-level background: The origin of the acute and convalescent COVID-19 samples was the United States, Italy and Spain. Nucleic acid was either cDNA or gDNA, and it came from T cells, B-cell-depleted T cells, or PBMCs.

The germline gives CDR1 LGHNA, CDR2 YNFKEQ. The CDR3 is 13 amino acids. V lost 0 bases, J lost 6 bases, and 9 bases lay in between. In the authors' workflow: Amplification of reference gene primers was used by the study to estimate nucleated cell counts. Profiling relied on immunoSEQ multiplex PCR, and the TCRdb table lists in-frame clones only, not all of them. D and trimming were read from the DNA, whereas the V and J calls and clone size are those reported in that table. The table lists around 200,000 clones, roughly nine tenths of them singletons. Sequencing used peripheral blood. This sequence joins TRBV4-2 and TRBJ2-7; D is perhaps TRBD1 (5 bases). This receptor was obtained from a woman between 50 and 59 years old with acute or convalescent COVID-19. The CDR3 coding sequence is TGTGCCAGCAGCCAAGACCGACAGACCGAGCAGTACTTC. It encodes CASSQDRQTEQYF.